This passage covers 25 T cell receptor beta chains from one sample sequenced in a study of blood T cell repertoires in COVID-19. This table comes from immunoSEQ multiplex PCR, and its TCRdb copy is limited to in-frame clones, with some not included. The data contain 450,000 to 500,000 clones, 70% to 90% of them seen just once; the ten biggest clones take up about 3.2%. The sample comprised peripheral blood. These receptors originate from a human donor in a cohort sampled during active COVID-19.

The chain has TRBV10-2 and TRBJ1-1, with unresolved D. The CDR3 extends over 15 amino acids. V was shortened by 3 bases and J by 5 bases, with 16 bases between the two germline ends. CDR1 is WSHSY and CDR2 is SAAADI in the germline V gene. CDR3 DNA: TGCGCCAGCAGTGAAACCGGTGGCTCGGGGACTGAAGCTTTCTTT. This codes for CASSETGGSGTEAFF.

CDR3 DNA sequence: TGTGCCAGCAGTGGGCCTTCGACTTCCGGGAGTACGGTCGGGGAGCTGTTTTTT. Its translation is CASSGPSTSGSTVGELFF. The J gene is TRBJ2-2, the V gene TRBV27, with TRBD2 as a possible D gene (6 bases). The CDR3 spans 18 residues. Trimming removed 5 bases from V and 7 bases from J, with 26 bases in between. The V gene's germline CDR1 is MNHEY and CDR2 SMNVEV (reference sequence).

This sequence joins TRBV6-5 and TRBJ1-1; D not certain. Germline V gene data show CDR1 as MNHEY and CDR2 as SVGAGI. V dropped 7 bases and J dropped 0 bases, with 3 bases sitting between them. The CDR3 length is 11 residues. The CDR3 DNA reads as TGTGCCAGCAACATGAACACTGAAGCTTTCTTT. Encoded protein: CASNMNTEAFF.

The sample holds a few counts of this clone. The CDR3 DNA reads TGTGCCAGCAGCAAAGCACTGGCAGGGGCTGAAGCTTTCTTT. Its translation: CASSKALAGAEAFF. The chain links TRBV7-8 to TRBJ1-1, with TRBD1 as a possible D gene (6 bases). The CDR3 is 14 residues long. V was shortened by 5 bases and J by 6 bases, with 16 bases between the two germline ends. Germline assignment: CDR1 SGHVS and CDR2 FQNEAQ. The full variable domain, in which reference TRBV7-8 and TRBJ1-1 provide the parts outside the CDR3, is GAGVSQSPRYKVAKRGQDVALRCDPISGHVSLFWYQQALGQGPEFLTYFQNEAQLDKSGLPSDRFFAERPEGSVSTLKIQRTQQEDSAVYLCASSKALAGAEAFFGQGTRLTVV.

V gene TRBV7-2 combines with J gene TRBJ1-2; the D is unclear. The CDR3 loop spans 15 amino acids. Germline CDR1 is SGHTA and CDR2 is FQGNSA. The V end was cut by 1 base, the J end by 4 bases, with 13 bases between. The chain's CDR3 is CASSLDPQRSYGYTF. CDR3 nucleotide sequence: TGTGCCAGCAGCTTAGACCCCCAGAGGTCCTATGGCTACACCTTC.

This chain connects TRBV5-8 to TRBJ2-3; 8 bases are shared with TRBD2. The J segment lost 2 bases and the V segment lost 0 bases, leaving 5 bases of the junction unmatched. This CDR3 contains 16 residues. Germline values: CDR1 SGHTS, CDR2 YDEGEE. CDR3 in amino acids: CASSLVGSGNTDTQYF. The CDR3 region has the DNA TGTGCCAGCAGCTTGGTCGGTAGCGGGAACACAGATACGCAGTATTTT.

CDR3 loop: CASSLRQQGGYGYTF. The CDR3 DNA sequence: TGTGCCAGCAGCTTAAGGCAACAGGGGGGGTATGGCTACACCTTC. The V call is TRBV7-2, the J call TRBJ1-2, with 8 bases identical to TRBD1. J lost 5 bases, V lost 2 bases, and 7 bases had no gene match. The CDR3 covers 15 residues. Germline CDR1 reads SGHTA; CDR2 reads FQGNSA. The full variable domain, with the rest looked up from reference TRBV7-2 and TRBJ1-2, is GAGVSQSPSNKVTEKGKDVELRCDPISGHTALYWYRQSLGQGLEFLIYFQGNSAPDKSGLPSDRFSAERTGGSVSTLTIQRTQQEDSAVYLCASSLRQQGGYGYTFGSGTRLTVV.

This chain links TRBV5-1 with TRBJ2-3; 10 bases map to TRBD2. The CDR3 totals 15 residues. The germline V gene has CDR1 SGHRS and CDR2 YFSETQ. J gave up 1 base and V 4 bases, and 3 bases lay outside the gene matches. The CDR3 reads CASSTSGTRTDTQYF. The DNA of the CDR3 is TGCGCCAGCAGCACTAGCGGGACGCGCACAGATACGCAGTATTTT.

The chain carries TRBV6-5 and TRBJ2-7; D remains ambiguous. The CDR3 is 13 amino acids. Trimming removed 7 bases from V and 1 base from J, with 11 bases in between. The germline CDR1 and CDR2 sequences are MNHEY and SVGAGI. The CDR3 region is CASTGRISYEQYF. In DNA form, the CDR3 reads TGTGCCAGCACGGGTAGGATTTCCTACGAGCAGTACTTC.

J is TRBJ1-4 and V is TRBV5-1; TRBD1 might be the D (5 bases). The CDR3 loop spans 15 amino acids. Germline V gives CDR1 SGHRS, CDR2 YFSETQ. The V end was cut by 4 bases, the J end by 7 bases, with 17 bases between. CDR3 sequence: CASSPSRVDGEKLFF. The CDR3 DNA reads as TGCGCCAGCAGCCCCTCCAGGGTTGATGGTGAAAAACTGTTTTTT.

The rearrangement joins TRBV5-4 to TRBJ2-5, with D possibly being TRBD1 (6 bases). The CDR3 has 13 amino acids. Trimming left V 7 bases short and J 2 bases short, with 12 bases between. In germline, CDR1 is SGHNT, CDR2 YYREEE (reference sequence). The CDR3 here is CASGPGHQETQYF. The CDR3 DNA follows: TGTGCCAGCGGTCCGGGACATCAAGAGACCCAGTACTTC.

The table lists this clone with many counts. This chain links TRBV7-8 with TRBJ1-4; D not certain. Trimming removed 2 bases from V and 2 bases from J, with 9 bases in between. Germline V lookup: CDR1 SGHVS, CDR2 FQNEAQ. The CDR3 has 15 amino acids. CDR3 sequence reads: CASSLFPGTNEKLFF. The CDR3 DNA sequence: TGTGCCAGCAGCTTATTCCCGGGTACTAATGAAAAACTGTTTTTT.

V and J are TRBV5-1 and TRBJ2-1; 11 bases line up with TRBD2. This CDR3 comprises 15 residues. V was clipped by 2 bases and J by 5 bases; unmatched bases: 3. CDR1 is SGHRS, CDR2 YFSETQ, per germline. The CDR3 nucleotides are TGCGCCAGCAGCTTTCCGACTAGCGGGAACAATGAGCAGTTCTTC. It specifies CASSFPTSGNNEQFF. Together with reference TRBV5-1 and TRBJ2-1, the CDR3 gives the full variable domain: KAGVTQTPRYLIKTRGQQVTLSCSPISGHRSVSWYQQTPGQGLQFLFEYFSETQRNKGNFPGRFSGRQFSNSRSEMNVSTLELGDSALYLCASSFPTSGNNEQFFGPGTRLTVL.

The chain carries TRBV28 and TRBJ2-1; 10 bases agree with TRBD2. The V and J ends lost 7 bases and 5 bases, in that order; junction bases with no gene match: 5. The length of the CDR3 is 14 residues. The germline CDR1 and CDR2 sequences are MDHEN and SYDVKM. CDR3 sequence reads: CASNRLAGNNEQFF. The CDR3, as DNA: TGTGCCAGCAACCGACTAGCGGGTAACAATGAGCAGTTCTTC.

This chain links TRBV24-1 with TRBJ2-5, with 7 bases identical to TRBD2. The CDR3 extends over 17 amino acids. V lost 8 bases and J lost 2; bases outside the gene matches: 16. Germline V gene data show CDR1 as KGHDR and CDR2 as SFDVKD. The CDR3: CATTSWGGTNLQETQYF. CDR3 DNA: TGTGCCACCACCTCCTGGGGCGGGACTAACCTGCAAGAGACCCAGTACTTC.

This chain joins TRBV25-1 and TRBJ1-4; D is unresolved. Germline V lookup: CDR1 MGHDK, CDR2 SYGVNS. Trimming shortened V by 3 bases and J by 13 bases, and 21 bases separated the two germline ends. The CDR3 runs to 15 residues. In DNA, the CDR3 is TGTGCCAGCAGTGACAATTGGATGGGAGGTCGGGGACTGTTTTTT. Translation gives CASSDNWMGGRGLFF.

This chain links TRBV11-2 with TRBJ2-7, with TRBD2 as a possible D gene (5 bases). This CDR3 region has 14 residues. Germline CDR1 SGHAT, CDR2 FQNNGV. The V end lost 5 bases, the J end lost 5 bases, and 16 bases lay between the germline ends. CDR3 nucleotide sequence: TGTGCCAGCAGCCTGCGGGCAGACCTCGACGAGCAGTACTTC. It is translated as CASSLRADLDEQYF.

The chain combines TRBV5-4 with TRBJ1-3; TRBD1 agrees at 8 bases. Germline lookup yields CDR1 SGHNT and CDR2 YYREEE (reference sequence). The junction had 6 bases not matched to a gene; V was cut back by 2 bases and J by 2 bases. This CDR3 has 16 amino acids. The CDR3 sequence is CASSFYRGSTGNTIYF. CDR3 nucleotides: TGTGCCAGCAGCTTCTACAGGGGGTCGACTGGAAACACCATATATTTT.

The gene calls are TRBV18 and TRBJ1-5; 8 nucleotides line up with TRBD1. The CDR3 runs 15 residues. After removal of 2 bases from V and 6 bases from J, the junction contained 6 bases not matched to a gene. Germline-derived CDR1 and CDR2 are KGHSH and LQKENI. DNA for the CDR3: TGTGCCAGCTCACCAACTCAACAGGGGGGTCAGCCCCAGCATTTT. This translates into CASSPTQQGGQPQHF. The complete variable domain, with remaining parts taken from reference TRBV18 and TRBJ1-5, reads NAGVMQNPRHLVRRRGQEARLRCSPMKGHSHVYWYRQLPEEGLKFMVYLQKENIIDESGMPKERFSAEFPKEGPSILRIQQVVRGDSAAYFCASSPTQQGGQPQHFGDGTRLSIL.

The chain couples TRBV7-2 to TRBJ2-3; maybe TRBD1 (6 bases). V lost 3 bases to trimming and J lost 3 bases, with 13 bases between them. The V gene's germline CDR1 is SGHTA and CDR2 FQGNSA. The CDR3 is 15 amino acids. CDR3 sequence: CASSLRGSDTDTQYF. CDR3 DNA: TGTGCCAGCAGCTTGAGGGGGTCGGATACAGATACGCAGTATTTT.

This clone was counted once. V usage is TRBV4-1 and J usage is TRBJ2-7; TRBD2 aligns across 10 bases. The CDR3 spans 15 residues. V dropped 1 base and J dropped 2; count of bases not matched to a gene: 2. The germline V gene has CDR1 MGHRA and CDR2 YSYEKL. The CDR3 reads CASSQGLAGAYEQYF. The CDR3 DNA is TGCGCCAGCAGCCAAGGGCTAGCGGGAGCCTACGAGCAGTACTTC.

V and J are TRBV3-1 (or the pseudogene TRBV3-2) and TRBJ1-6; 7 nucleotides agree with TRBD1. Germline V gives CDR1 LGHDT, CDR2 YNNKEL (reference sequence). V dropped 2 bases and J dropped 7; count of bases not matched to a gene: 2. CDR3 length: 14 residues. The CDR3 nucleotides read TGTGCCAGCAGCCAACAGGGGGTAAATTCACCCCTCCACTTT. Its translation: CASSQQGVNSPLHF.

Here the CDR3 reads CASRRTGATYEQYF. The CDR3 nucleotides are TGCGCCAGCAGACGGACAGGGGCGACCTACGAGCAGTACTTC. J is TRBJ2-7 and V is TRBV5-1; 9 positions match TRBD1. The trim removed 5 bases at V and 2 bases at J, leaving 5 bases unmatched. CDR3 length: 14 amino acids. Germline-derived CDR1 and CDR2 are SGHRS and YFSETQ.

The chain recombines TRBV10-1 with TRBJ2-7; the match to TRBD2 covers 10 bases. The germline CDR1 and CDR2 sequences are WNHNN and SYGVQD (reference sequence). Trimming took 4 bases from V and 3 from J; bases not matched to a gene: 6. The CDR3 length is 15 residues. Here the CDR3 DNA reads TGCGCCAGCAGTGGCTCTAGCGGGAGTGTCTACGAGCAGTACTTC. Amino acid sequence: CASSGSSGSVYEQYF.

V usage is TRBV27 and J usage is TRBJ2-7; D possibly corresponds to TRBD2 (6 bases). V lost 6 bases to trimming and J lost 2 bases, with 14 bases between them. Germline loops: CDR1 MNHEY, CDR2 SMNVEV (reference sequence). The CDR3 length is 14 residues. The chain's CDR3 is CASRGSGFPYEQYF. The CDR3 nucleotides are TGTGCCAGCAGGGGGAGCGGGTTCCCCTACGAGCAGTACTTC.